This T cell receptor (beta chain) was captured in a study of neurological immune-mediated disorders. The output of every sequencing run, over 190 million TCR-beta sequences, came from 15-18 subjects. TCRdb independently ran MiXCR on the 5' RACE reads; one entry per CDR3 protein. Of tens of thousands of distinct CDR3 sequences in the sample, about an eighth were seen once. As concerns this clonotype: At one end, the junction sequence differs from germline, possibly due to a read error.

CDR1 is SGHTA, CDR2 FQGNSA, per germline. The CDR3 spans 16 residues. The chain links TRBV7-2 to TRBJ2-2, with 10 nucleotides matching TRBD2. The sequenced material came from PBMCs. The receptor comes from a man in his sixties in good health. CDR3 sequence reads: CASSVISGGAAGELVF. The CDR3 region has the DNA TGTGCCAGCAGCGTGATAAGCGGGGGGGCCGCCGGGGAGCTAGTTTTT. Together with reference TRBV7-2 and TRBJ2-2, the CDR3 gives the full variable domain: GAGVSQSPSNKVTEKGKDVELRCDPISGHTALYWYRQSLGQGLEFLIYFQGNSAPDKSGLPSDRFSAERTGGSVSTLTIQRTQQEDSAVYLCASSVISGGAAGELVFGEGSRLTVL.